The 12 T cell receptor beta chains below were found in one sample sequenced in a study of blood T cell repertoires in COVID-19. Produced via immunoSEQ multiplex PCR; TCRdb's table is partial and in-frame only. The table includes 250,000 to 350,000 clones, roughly 83% detected once. The material sequenced was peripheral blood. These receptors were taken from a human donor with COVID-19, enrolled during active disease. The donor label of this sample is uncertain.

This clone showed up just a few times. The genes are TRBV7-9 and TRBJ1-5; TRBD1 matches at 11 bases. The J segment lost 5 bases and the V segment lost 5 bases, leaving 8 bases of the junction unmatched. Germline values: CDR1 SEHNR, CDR2 FQNEAQ (reference sequence). There are 16 residues in the CDR3. CDR3 sequence reads: CASSRDGTGGHQPQHF. The DNA of the CDR3 is TGTGCCAGCAGCCGGGACGGGACAGGGGGGCATCAGCCCCAGCATTTT.

The chain uses TRBV25-1 and TRBJ1-1; 8 bases are a match to TRBD1. The V gene's germline CDR1 is MGHDK and CDR2 SYGVNS. Trimming cost V 6 bases and J 4 bases; bases outside gene matches: 10. The CDR3 is made up of 15 amino acids. The CDR3 protein is CASRSPGTGGTEAFF. In nucleotides, the CDR3 is TGTGCCAGCAGATCTCCCGGTACAGGGGGCACTGAAGCTTTCTTT.

The chain has TRBV11-2 and TRBJ2-1; weak D call: TRBD2 (6 bases). Germline CDR1 and CDR2: SGHAT and FQNNGV. V lost 5 bases, J lost 5 bases, and 16 bases lay in between. The CDR3 totals 15 residues. For the CDR3, the DNA is TGTGCCAGCAGCGTAACGGGAGTACCGGACAATGAGCAGTTCTTC. Translation: CASSVTGVPDNEQFF.

The V call is TRBV2, the J call TRBJ2-5; possible D gene TRBD1, 6 bases. Trimming cost V 6 bases and J 0 bases, with 17 bases left between them. The CDR3 runs to 16 residues. Germline CDR1 SNHLY, CDR2 FYNNEI. CDR3 loop: CASRTDSPKYQETQYF. The CDR3, as DNA: TGTGCCAGCAGGACGGACAGCCCCAAATACCAAGAGACCCAGTACTTC.

The chain carries TRBV7-2 and TRBJ2-5, with 9 bases lining up with TRBD2. This CDR3 comprises 15 residues. V gave up 1 base and J gave up 5 bases; unmatched junction bases: 5. Germline V gene data show CDR1 as SGHTA and CDR2 as FQGNSA. Here the CDR3 reads CASSLVAGVGETQYF. The CDR3 bases are TGTGCCAGCAGCTTAGTAGCGGGGGTCGGGGAGACCCAGTACTTC. Based on the CDR3 plus reference TRBV7-2 and TRBJ2-5, the full variable domain is GAGVSQSPSNKVTEKGKDVELRCDPISGHTALYWYRQSLGQGLEFLIYFQGNSAPDKSGLPSDRFSAERTGGSVSTLTIQRTQQEDSAVYLCASSLVAGVGETQYFGPGTRLLVL.

This chain links TRBV11-3 with TRBJ2-3, with D perhaps matching TRBD2 (6 bases). Germline assignment: CDR1 SGHNT and CDR2 YENEEA. This CDR3 has 14 residues. The V and J ends lost 5 bases and 8 bases respectively, with 17 bases between them. The CDR3 here is CASSPGTDSGTQYF. CDR3 nucleotide sequence: TGTGCCAGCAGCCCCGGGACTGACTCCGGTACGCAGTATTTT.

The chain links TRBV9 to TRBJ2-1; 10 bases align to TRBD2. Germline-derived CDR1 and CDR2 are SGDLS and YYNGEE. The ends lost 7 bases at V and 4 bases at J; junction bases unmatched: 8. The length of the CDR3 is 15 residues. CDR3 in amino acids: CASARTSGTYNEQFF. The CDR3 DNA follows: TGTGCCAGCGCCAGGACTAGCGGCACTTACAATGAGCAGTTCTTC.

The J gene is TRBJ2-1, the V gene TRBV27, with TRBD2 matching over 11 bases. This CDR3 region has 16 residues. Germline trimming cut 5 bases from V and 10 bases from J; bases unmatched to any gene: 13. Germline loops: CDR1 MNHEY, CDR2 SMNVEV (reference sequence). Here the CDR3 reads CASSKTGTSGTLEQFF. The CDR3 DNA reads as TGTGCCAGCAGTAAAACCGGGACTAGCGGCACGCTGGAGCAGTTCTTC.

This clone was seen once. The V and J genes are TRBV5-4 and TRBJ2-2, with D possibly matching TRBD1 (6 bases). The CDR3 has 17 amino acids. The germline gives CDR1 SGHNT, CDR2 YYREEE (reference sequence). Trimming removed 4 bases from V and 3 bases from J, with 19 bases in between. CDR3: CASSRTTGITDTGELFF. The CDR3 nucleotides are TGTGCCAGCAGCCGGACGACAGGAATTACGGACACCGGGGAGCTGTTTTTT.

The V gene is TRBV6-5, the J gene TRBJ1-2; D uncertain. Looked up from germline, CDR1 is MNHEY and CDR2 is SVGAGI. The CDR3 totals 12 residues. Trimming removed 6 bases at V and 7 bases at J, with 12 bases between. The CDR3 here is CASSRPGSGYTF. Written as DNA, the CDR3 is TGTGCCAGCAGCCGTCCTGGCAGTGGCTACACCTTC.

Comment on this clone: This specimen includes other DNA sequences encoding the same CDR3. The rearrangement joins TRBV12-3 or TRBV12-4 to TRBJ2-1; no firm D call. The CDR3 runs to 11 residues. V gave up 8 bases and J gave up 2 bases, with 4 bases separating them. CDR3 DNA: TGTGCCAGCCGGGCCTACAATGAGCAGTTCTTC. This encodes CASRAYNEQFF.

In its sample, this clone was seen a few times. The V and J genes are TRBV5-1 and TRBJ1-5; a weak D match, TRBD1 (5 bases). The CDR3 runs 14 residues. From germline, CDR1 is SGHRS and CDR2 YFSETQ. The germline V and J ends were trimmed by 5 bases and 3 bases, with 12 bases remaining between them. CDR3 loop: CASRPDKDNQPQHF. CDR3 coding DNA: TGCGCCAGCAGGCCGGACAAGGACAATCAGCCCCAGCATTTT.